A single sample gave rise to the 9 T cell receptor beta chains below, sequenced in a study of T cells in localized non-small cell lung cancer. Profiled with immunoSEQ multiplex PCR; TCRdb holds only in-frame clones, not every one. The sample carries thousands of clones, approximately 43% recorded once. Sample: lung tumor tissue, taken before any cancer treatment. These receptors originate from a woman between 35 and 75 years old with stage II squamous cell lung carcinoma.

V usage is TRBV29-1 and J usage is TRBJ2-7; the match to TRBD2 covers 15 bases. This CDR3 spans 16 amino acids. CDR1 and CDR2 (germline): SQVTM, ANQGSEA. The junction had 7 bases not matched to a gene; V was cut back by 7 bases and J by 0 bases. This CDR3 is CSALGTSGGSSYEQYV. In DNA form, the CDR3 reads TGCAGCGCGCTAGGGACTAGCGGGGGGAGCTCCTACGAGCAGTACGTC.

The V gene is TRBV14, the J gene TRBJ1-2, with 10 bases aligning to TRBD1. The V and J ends lost 7 bases and 7 bases, in that order; junction bases with no gene match: 6. The CDR3 extends over 13 amino acids. The germline V gene encodes CDR1 SGHDN and CDR2 FVKESK. CDR3 residues: CASTRDRGVGYTF. The CDR3 DNA sequence: TGTGCCAGCACCAGGGACAGGGGAGTTGGCTACACCTTC.

V gene TRBV15 combines with J gene TRBJ2-1; D might be TRBD1 (6 bases). Germline V CDR1 and CDR2: LNHNV, YYDKDF (reference sequence). CDR3 size: 16 residues. Between the trimmed V and J ends, which lost 4 bases and 5 bases, there was a span of 18 bases. DNA of the CDR3: TGTGCCACCAGCAAAGACAGGCACAGGGCGGACAATGAGCAGTTCTTC. Translating it yields CATSKDRHRADNEQFF.

The genes are TRBV18 and TRBJ2-7; D is ambiguous. Looked up from germline, CDR1 is KGHSH and CDR2 is LQKENI. This CDR3 contains 12 residues. Trimming pared 3 bases from V and 3 bases from J, leaving 6 bases between. The CDR3 loop is CASSPNNYEQYV. DNA for the CDR3: TGTGCCAGCTCACCGAACAACTACGAGCAGTACGTC.

The chain links TRBV18 to TRBJ1-2; a weak D match, TRBD1 (5 bases). Trimming stripped 3 bases from V and 6 bases from J, with 8 bases between. Looked up from germline, CDR1 is KGHSH and CDR2 is LQKENI. CDR3 length: 12 amino acids. The CDR3 loop is CASSPGRDGYTF. In DNA, the CDR3 is TGTGCCAGCTCACCGGGGCGGGATGGCTACACCTTC.

The chain employs TRBV5-1 and TRBJ2-1, with 8 nucleotides matching TRBD2. The V gene end was trimmed by 7 bases and the J gene end by 8 bases; junction bases not matched to a gene: 11. The CDR3 is 14 residues long. The V gene's germline CDR1 is SGHRS and CDR2 YFSETQ. In DNA, the CDR3 is TGCGCCAGCTCCCCCAGCGGGAGAGTGGATGAGCAGTTCTTC. Protein: CASSPSGRVDEQFF.

The V call is TRBV28, the J call TRBJ1-2; D is possibly TRBD1 (6 bases). This CDR3 is 12 amino acids long. Germline V gene lookup returns CDR1 MDHEN and CDR2 SYDVKM. The V and J ends lost 5 bases and 7 bases respectively, with 11 bases between them. The CDR3 DNA is TGTGCCAGCAGTCTACAGGGCTCTGGCTACACCTTC. Translated, it gives CASSLQGSGYTF.

This rearrangement joins TRBV14 to TRBJ2-5; D perhaps matches TRBD2 (5 bases). V lost 8 bases and J lost 4, with 17 bases in between. Germline loops: CDR1 SGHDN, CDR2 FVKESK. This CDR3 contains 14 residues. The CDR3 coding sequence is TGTGCCAGCGGCCCCCCGGGGTTGGGAGAGACCCAGTACTTC. This sequence encodes CASGPPGLGETQYF.

This chain joins TRBV29-1 and TRBJ2-5; TRBD2 might be the D (5 bases). Germline-derived CDR1 and CDR2 are SQVTM and ANQGSEA. The V end was cut by 3 bases, the J end by 3 bases, with 14 bases between. This CDR3 contains 14 residues. The CDR3 sequence: CSVDLGVGKETQYF. CDR3 DNA: TGCAGCGTTGATCTGGGCGTCGGGAAAGAGACCCAGTACTTC.